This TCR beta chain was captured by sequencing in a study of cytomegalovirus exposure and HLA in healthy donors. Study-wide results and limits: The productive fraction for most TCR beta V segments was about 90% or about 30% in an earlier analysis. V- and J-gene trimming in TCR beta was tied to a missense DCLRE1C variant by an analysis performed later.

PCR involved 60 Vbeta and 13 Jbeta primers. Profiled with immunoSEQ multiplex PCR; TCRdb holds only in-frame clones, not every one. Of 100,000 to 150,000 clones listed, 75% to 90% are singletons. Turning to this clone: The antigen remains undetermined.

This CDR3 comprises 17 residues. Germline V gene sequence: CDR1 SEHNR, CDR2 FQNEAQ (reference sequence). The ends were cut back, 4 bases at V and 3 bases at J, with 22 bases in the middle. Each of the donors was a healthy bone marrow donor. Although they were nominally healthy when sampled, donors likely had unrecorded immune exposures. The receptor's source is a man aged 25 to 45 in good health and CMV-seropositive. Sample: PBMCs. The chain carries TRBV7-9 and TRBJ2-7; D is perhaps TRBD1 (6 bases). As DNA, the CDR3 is TGTGCCAGCAGCTCCAAGGAAGGCGGACAGAAATACTACGAGCAGTACTTC. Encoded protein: CASSSKEGGQKYYEQYF.